The 8 T cell receptor beta chains presented below share a single source sample, sequenced in a study of blood T cell repertoires in COVID-19. Profiling relied on immunoSEQ multiplex PCR, and the TCRdb table lists in-frame clones only, not all of them. The sample shows more than 400,000 clones, roughly 87% of them seen only once. Specimen: PBMCs or T cells enriched from blood (not recorded which). All receptors come from a woman between 18 and 29 years old who had recovered from COVID-19.

CDR3 residues: CASSYSYEMGSGPQHF. The CDR3 DNA follows: TGTGCCAGCAGTTACTCGTATGAAATGGGGAGTGGGCCCCAGCATTTT. The rearrangement joins TRBV6-5 to TRBJ1-5; D unclear. CDR1 is MNHEY, CDR2 SVGAGI, per germline. This CDR3 has 16 residues. Trimming cost V 0 bases and J 9 bases, with 18 bases left between them.

The gene calls are TRBV6-4 and TRBJ2-3, with D possibly being TRBD2 (5 bases). The CDR3 runs to 16 residues. Germline V gene sequence: CDR1 MRHNA, CDR2 SNTAGT. V gave up 3 bases and J gave up 0 bases, with 13 bases separating them. This chain's CDR3 is CASSEWSGNSTDTQYF. Here the CDR3 DNA reads TGTGCCAGCAGTGAATGGAGCGGAAATAGCACAGATACGCAGTATTTT.

This chain uses TRBV7-2 with TRBJ1-1; TRBD1 might be the D (5 bases). CDR1 is SGHTA and CDR2 is FQGNSA in the germline V gene. Trimming took off 4 bases at V and 0 bases at J, with 15 bases between the two ends. The CDR3 consists of 16 residues. In DNA form, the CDR3 reads TGTGCCAGCAGCTCCGCCGGGGGTTGGGTGAACACTGAAGCTTTCTTT. Amino acids: CASSSAGGWVNTEAFF.

The chain recombines TRBV10-3 with TRBJ2-1; TRBD2 matches at 12 bases. The CDR3 extends over 13 amino acids. V gave up 10 bases and J gave up 9 bases; unmatched junction bases: 7. Germline V gives CDR1 ENHRY, CDR2 SYGVKD. The CDR3 region is CAKSSGGDAEQFF. The CDR3 DNA is TGTGCCAAATCTAGCGGGGGGGATGCTGAGCAGTTCTTC.

The chain links TRBV11-2 to TRBJ1-5; 9 bases match TRBD1. The junction had 4 bases not matched to a gene; V was cut back by 4 bases and J by 0 bases. This CDR3 contains 16 residues. The germline gives CDR1 SGHAT, CDR2 FQNNGV. The CDR3 DNA sequence: TGTGCCAGCAGCTCCCAACAGGGGGCTAGCAATCAGCCCCAGCATTTT. Translated, it gives CASSSQQGASNQPQHF. The full variable domain, its missing parts supplied by reference TRBV11-2 and TRBJ1-5, is EAGVAQSPRYKIIEKRQSVAFWCNPISGHATLYWYQQILGQGPKLLIQFQNNGVVDDSQLPKDRFSAERLKGVDSTLKIQPAKLEDSAVYLCASSSQQGASNQPQHFGDGTRLSIL.

The chain is built from TRBV7-6 and TRBJ2-2, with 9 bases that match TRBD1. Trimming at V came to 5 bases and at J to 2 bases, leaving 6 bases not matched to a gene. Per the germline V gene, CDR1 is SGHVS and CDR2 is FNYEAQ. This CDR3 has 16 amino acids. The CDR3 is CASSPRQGVNTGELFF. In DNA form, the CDR3 reads TGTGCCAGCAGCCCCCGACAGGGGGTAAACACCGGGGAGCTGTTTTTT.

The chain carries TRBV2 and TRBJ1-2; D is possibly TRBD1 (6 bases). Germline CDR1 reads SNHLY; CDR2 reads FYNNEI. This CDR3 spans 14 amino acids. V shed 4 bases and J shed 4 bases, with 13 bases lying between them. In DNA form, the CDR3 reads TGTGCCAGCAGTGCCCCAGGGGAGGGCTATGGCTACACCTTC. Encoded protein: CASSAPGEGYGYTF.

V gene TRBV6-5 combines with J gene TRBJ1-2; D is perhaps TRBD1 (6 bases). The CDR3 runs to 16 residues. Trimming cost V 1 base and J 6 bases, with 18 bases left between them. Germline V gene sequence: CDR1 MNHEY, CDR2 SVGAGI. CDR3 coding DNA: TGTGCCAGCAGTTACTGGGGACAAAGGACTCAAAATGGCTACACCTTC. This sequence encodes CASSYWGQRTQNGYTF.